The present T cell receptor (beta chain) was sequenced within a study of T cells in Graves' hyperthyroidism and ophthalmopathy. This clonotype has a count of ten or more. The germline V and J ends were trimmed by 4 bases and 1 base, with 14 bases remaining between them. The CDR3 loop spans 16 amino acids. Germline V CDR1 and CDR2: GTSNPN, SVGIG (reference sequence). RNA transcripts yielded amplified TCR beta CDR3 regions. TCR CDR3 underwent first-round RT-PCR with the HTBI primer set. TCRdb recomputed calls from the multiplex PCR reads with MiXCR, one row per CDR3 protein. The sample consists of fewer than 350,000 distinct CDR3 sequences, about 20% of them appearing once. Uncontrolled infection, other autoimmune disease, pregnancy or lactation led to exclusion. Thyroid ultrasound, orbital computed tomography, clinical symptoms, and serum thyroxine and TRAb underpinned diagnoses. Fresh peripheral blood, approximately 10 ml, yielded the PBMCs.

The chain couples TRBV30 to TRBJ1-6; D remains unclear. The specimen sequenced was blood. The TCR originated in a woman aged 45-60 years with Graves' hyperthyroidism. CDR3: CAWKISGASYNSPLHF. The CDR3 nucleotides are TGTGCCTGGAAAATTTCAGGCGCTTCCTATAATTCACCCCTCCACTTT.